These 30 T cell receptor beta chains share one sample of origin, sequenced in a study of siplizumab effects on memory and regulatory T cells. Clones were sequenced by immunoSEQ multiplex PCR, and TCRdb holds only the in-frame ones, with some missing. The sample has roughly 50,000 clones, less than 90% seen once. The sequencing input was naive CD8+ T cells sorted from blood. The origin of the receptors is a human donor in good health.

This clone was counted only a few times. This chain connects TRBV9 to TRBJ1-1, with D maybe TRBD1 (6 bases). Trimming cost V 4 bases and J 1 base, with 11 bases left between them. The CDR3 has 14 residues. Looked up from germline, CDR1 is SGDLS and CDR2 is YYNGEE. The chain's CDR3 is CASSIRQENTEAFF. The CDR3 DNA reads TGTGCCAGCAGCATACGACAGGAGAACACTGAAGCTTTCTTT.

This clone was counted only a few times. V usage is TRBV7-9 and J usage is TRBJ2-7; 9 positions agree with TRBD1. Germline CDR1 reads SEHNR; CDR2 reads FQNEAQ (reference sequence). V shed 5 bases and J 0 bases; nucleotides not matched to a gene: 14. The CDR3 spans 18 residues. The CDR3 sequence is CASSHVPGQGGSSYEQYF. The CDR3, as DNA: TGTGCCAGCAGCCACGTCCCGGGACAGGGCGGGAGCTCCTACGAGCAGTACTTC.

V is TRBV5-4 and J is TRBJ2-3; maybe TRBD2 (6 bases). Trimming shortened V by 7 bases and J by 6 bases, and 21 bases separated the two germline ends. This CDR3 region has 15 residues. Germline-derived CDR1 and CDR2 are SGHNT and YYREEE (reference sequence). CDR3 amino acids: CASGSGTWVGDTQYF. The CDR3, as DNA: TGTGCCAGCGGGTCCGGGACTTGGGTTGGGGATACGCAGTATTTT.

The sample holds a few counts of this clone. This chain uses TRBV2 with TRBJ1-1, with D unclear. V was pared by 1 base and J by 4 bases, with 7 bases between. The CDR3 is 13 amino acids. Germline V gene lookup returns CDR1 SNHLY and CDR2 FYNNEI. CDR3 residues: CASSEGDATEAFF. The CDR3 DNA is TGTGCCAGCAGTGAAGGGGATGCCACTGAAGCTTTCTTT.

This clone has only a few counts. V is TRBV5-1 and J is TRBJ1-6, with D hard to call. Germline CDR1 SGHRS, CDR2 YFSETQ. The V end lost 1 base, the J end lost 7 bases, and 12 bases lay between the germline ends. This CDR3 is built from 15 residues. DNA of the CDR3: TGCGCCAGCAGCTTGACAAAACTCAGGAATTCACCCCTCCACTTT. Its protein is CASSLTKLRNSPLHF. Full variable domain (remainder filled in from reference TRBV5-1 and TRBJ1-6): KAGVTQTPRYLIKTRGQQVTLSCSPISGHRSVSWYQQTPGQGLQFLFEYFSETQRNKGNFPGRFSGRQFSNSRSEMNVSTLELGDSALYLCASSLTKLRNSPLHFGNGTRLTVT.

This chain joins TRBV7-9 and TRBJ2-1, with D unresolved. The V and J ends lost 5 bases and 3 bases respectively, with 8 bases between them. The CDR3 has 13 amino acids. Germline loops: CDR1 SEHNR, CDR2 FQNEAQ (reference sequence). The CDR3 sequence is CASSPDVYNEQFF. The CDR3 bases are TGTGCCAGCAGCCCGGACGTCTACAATGAGCAGTTCTTC.

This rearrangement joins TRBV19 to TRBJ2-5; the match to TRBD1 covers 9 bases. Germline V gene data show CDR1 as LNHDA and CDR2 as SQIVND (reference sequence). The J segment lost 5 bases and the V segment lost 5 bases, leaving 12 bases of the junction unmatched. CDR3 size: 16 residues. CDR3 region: CASSGSSGQGRETQYF. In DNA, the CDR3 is TGTGCCAGTAGTGGGTCTTCGGGACAGGGTAGGGAGACCCAGTACTTC.

CDR3 protein: CASSFATGGIYNEQFF. In nucleotides, the CDR3 is TGTGCCAGCAGTTTCGCGACAGGGGGAATTTACAATGAGCAGTTCTTC. The chain recombines TRBV27 with TRBJ2-1; TRBD1 aligns across 9 bases. This CDR3 has 16 amino acids. Germline V gene lookup returns CDR1 MNHEY and CDR2 SMNVEV (reference sequence). The junction had 7 bases not matched to a gene; V was cut back by 3 bases and J by 4 bases.

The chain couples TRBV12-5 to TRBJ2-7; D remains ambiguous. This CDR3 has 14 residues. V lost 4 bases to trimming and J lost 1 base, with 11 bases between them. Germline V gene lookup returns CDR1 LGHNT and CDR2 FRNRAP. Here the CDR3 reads CASGWLAQSYEQYF. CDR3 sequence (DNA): TGTGCTAGTGGTTGGTTAGCCCAATCCTACGAGCAGTACTTC.

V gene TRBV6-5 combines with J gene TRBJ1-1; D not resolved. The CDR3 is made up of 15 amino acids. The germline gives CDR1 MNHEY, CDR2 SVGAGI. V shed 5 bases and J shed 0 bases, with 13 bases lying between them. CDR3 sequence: CASSPVTPLNTEAFF. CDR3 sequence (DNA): TGTGCCAGCAGTCCTGTGACTCCATTGAACACTGAAGCTTTCTTT.

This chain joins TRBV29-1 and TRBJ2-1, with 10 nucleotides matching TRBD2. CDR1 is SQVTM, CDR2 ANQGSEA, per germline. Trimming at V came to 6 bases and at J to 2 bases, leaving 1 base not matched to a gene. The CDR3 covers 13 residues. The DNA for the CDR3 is TGCAGCGTACTAGCGGGGACCTACAATGAGCAGTTCTTC. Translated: CSVLAGTYNEQFF.

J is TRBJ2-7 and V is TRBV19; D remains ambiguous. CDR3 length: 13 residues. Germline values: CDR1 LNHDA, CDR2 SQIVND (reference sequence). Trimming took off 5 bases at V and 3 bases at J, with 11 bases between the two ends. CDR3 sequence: CASSSAGIYEQYF. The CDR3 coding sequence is TGTGCCAGTAGTTCTGCCGGTATCTACGAGCAGTACTTC. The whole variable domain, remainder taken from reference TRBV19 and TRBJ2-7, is DGGITQSPKYLFRKEGQNVTLSCEQNLNHDAMYWYRQDPGQGLRLIYYSQIVNDFQKGDIAEGYSVSREKKESFPLTVTSAQKNPTAFYLCASSSAGIYEQYFGPGTRLTVT.

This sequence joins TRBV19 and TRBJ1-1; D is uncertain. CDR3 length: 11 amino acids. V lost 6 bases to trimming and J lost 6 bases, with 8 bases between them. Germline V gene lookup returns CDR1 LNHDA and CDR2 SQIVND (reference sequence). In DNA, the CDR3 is TGTGCCAGTAGCACTCTAGCTGAAGCTTTCTTT. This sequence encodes CASSTLAEAFF.

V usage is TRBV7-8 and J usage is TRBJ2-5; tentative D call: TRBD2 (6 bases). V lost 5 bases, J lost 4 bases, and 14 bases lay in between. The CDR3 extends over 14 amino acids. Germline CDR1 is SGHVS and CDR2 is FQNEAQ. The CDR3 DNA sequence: TGTGCCAGCAGCCTCGGGTGGGGACTAGAGACCCAGTACTTC. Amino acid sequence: CASSLGWGLETQYF.

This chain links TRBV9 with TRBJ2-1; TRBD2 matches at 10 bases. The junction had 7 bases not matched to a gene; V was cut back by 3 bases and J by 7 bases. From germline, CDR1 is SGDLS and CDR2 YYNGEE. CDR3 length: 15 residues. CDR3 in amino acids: CASSAPAGGVNEQFF. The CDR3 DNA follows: TGTGCCAGCAGCGCTCCAGCGGGGGGGGTAAATGAGCAGTTCTTC.

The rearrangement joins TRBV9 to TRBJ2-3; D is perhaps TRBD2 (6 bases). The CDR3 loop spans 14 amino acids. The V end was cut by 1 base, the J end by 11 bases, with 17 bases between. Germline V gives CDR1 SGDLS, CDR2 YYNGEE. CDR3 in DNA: TGTGCCAGCAGCGTATGGGGGGAGGCCCATGGGCAGTATTTT. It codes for CASSVWGEAHGQYF.

The CDR3 DNA sequence: TGTGCCAGCAGTCACGCCTTAGCGGGAGTCACAGATACGCAGTATTTT. Protein sequence: CASSHALAGVTDTQYF. V and J are TRBV27 and TRBJ2-3; 9 nucleotides align to TRBD2. The CDR3 length is 16 residues. Germline V gene sequence: CDR1 MNHEY, CDR2 SMNVEV (reference sequence). V was pared by 5 bases and J by 2 bases, with 8 bases of the junction left unmatched.

The CDR3 DNA sequence: TGTGCCAGCAGCTTACCGGGACTACCCAATGAGCAGTTCTTC. Translating it yields CASSLPGLPNEQFF. This chain connects TRBV7-9 to TRBJ2-1; 7 nucleotides line up with TRBD2. CDR3 length equals 14 residues. Germline trimming cut 2 bases from V and 6 bases from J; bases unmatched to any gene: 4. CDR1 and CDR2 (germline): SEHNR, FQNEAQ (reference sequence).

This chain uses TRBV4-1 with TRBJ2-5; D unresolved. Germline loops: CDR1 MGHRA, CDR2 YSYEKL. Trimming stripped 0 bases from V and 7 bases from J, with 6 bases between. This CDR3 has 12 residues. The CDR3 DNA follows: TGCGCCAGCAGCCAAGATTTTCGGACCCAGTACTTC. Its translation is CASSQDFRTQYF.

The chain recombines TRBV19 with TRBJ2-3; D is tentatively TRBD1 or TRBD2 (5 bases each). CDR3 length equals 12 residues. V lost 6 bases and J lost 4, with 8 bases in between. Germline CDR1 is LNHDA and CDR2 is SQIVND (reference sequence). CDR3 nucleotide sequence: TGTGCCAGTAGCTCGGGGCCAGATACGCAGTATTTT. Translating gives CASSSGPDTQYF.

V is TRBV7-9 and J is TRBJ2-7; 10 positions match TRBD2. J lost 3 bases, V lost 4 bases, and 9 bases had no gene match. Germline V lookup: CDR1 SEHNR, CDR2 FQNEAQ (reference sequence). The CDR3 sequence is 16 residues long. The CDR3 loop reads CASSSELAGVYYEQYF. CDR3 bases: TGTGCCAGCAGCTCCGAGCTAGCGGGGGTTTACTACGAGCAGTACTTC. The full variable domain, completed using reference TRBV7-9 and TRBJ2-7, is DTGVSQNPRHKITKRGQNVTFRCDPISEHNRLYWYRQTLGQGPEFLTYFQNEAQLEKSRLLSDRFSAERPKGSFSTLEIQRTEQGDSAMYLCASSSELAGVYYEQYFGPGTRLTVT.

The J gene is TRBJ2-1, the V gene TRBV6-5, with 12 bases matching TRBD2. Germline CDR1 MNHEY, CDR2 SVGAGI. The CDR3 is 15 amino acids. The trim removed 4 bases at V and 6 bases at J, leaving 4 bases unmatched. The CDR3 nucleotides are TGTGCCAGCAGTTCGCCTAGCGGGAGGGCCAATGAGCAGTTCTTC. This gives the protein CASSSPSGRANEQFF.

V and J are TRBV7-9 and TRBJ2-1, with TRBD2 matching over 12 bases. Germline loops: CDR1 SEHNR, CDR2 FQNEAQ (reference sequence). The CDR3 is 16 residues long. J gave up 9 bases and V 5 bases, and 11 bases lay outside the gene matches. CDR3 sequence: CASSTRLAGDHGEQFF. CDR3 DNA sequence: TGTGCCAGCAGCACCCGACTAGCGGGAGATCACGGTGAGCAGTTCTTC.

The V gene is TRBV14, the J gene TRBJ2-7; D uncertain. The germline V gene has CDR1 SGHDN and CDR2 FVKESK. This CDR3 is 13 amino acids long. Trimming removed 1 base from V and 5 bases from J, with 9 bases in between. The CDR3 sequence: CASSQVLFNEQYF. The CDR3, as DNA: TGTGCCAGCAGCCAAGTTTTATTCAACGAGCAGTACTTC.

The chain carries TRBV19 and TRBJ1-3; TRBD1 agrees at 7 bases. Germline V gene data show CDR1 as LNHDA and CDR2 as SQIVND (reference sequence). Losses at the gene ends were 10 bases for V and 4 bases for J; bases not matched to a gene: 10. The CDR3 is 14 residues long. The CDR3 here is CATGTDLFGNTIYF. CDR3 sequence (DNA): TGTGCCACTGGGACAGACCTCTTCGGAAACACCATATATTTT.

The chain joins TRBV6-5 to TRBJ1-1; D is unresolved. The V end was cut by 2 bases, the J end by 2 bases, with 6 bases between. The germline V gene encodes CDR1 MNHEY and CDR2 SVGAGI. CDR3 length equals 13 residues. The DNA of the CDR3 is TGTGCCAGCAGTTACCTAGTCAACACTGAAGCTTTCTTT. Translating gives CASSYLVNTEAFF.

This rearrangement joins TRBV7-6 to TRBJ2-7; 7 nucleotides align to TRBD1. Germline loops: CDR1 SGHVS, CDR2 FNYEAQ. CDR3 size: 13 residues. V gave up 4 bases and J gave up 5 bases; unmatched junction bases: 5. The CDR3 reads CASSSLGGHEQYF. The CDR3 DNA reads TGTGCCAGCAGCTCCCTAGGGGGCCACGAGCAGTACTTC.

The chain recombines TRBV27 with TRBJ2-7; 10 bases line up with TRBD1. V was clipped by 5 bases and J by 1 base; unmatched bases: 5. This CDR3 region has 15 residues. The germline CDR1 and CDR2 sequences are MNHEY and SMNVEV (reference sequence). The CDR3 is CASSATGGASYEQYF. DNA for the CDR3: TGTGCCAGCAGTGCGACAGGGGGCGCGTCCTACGAGCAGTACTTC.

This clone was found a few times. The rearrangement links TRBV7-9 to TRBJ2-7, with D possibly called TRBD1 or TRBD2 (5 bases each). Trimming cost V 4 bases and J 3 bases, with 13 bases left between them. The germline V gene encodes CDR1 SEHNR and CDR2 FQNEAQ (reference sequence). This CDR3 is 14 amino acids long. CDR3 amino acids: CASSWDGKDYEQYF. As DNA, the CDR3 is TGTGCCAGCAGCTGGGACGGAAAAGACTACGAGCAGTACTTC.

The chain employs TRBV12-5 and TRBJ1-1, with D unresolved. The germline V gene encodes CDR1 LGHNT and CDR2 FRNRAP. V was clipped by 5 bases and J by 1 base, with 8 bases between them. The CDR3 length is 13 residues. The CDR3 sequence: CASGLTGNTEAFF. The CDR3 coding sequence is TGTGCTAGTGGTCTGACGGGGAACACTGAAGCTTTCTTT.